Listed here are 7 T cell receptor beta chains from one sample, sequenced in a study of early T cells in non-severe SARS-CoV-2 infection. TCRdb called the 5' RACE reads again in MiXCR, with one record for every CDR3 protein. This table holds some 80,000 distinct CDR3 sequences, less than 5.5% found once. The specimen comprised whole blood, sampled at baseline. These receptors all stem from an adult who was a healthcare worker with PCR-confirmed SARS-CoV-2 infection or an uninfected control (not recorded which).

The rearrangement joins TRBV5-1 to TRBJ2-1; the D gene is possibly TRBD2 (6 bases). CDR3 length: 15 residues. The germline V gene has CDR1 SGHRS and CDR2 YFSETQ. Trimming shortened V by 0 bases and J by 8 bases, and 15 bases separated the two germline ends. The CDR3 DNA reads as TGCGCCAGCAGCTTGGCTATCGGGAGTGGGGATGAGCAGTTCTTC. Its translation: CASSLAIGSGDEQFF. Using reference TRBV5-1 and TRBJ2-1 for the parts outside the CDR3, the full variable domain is KAGVTQTPRYLIKTRGQQVTLSCSPISGHRSVSWYQQTPGQGLQFLFEYFSETQRNKGNFPGRFSGRQFSNSRSEMNVSTLELGDSALYLCASSLAIGSGDEQFFGPGTRLTVL.

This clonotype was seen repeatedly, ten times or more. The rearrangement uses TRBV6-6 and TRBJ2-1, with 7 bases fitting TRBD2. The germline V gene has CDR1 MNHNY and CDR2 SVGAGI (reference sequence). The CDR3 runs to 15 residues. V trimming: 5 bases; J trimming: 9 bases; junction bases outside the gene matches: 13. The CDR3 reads CASSRGEGAETEQFF. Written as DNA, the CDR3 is TGTGCCAGCAGTCGGGGGGAGGGAGCTGAGACTGAGCAGTTCTTC.

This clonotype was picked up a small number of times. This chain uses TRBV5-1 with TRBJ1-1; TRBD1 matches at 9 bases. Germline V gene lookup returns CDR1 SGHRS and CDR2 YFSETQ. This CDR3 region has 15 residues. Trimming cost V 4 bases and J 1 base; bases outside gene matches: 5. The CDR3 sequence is CASSLDRGSNTEAFF. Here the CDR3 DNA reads TGCGCCAGCAGCCTGGACAGGGGATCGAACACTGAAGCTTTCTTT.

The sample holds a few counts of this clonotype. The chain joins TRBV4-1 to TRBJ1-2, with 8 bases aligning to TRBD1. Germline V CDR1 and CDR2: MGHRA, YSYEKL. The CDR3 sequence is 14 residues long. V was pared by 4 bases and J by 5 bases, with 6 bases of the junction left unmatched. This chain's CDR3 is CASSRGQGLYGYTF. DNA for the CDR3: TGCGCCAGCAGCCGCGGACAGGGCCTTTATGGCTACACCTTC.

The CDR3 DNA reads as TGTGCCAGTAGTATCCGGGGGCGTGAAAAACTGTTTTTT. Its translation is CASSIRGREKLFF. The chain uses TRBV19 and TRBJ1-4, with D perhaps TRBD1 (6 bases). Trimming removed 3 bases from V and 7 bases from J, with 9 bases in between. CDR1 and CDR2 from the germline V gene are LNHDA and SQIVND (reference sequence). This CDR3 spans 13 amino acids.

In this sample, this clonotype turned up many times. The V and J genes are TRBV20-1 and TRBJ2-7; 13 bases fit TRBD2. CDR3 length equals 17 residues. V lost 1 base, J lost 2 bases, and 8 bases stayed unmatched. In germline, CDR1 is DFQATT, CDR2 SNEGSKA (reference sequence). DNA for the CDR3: TGCAGTGCTAGAGGACTAGCGGGAGGCCATGGCGCCTACGAGCAGTACTTC. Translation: CSARGLAGGHGAYEQYF.

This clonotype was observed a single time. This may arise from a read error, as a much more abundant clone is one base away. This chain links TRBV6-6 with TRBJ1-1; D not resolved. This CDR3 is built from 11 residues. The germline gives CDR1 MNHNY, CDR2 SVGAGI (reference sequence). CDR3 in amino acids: CASSYGTEALF. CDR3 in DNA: TGTGCCAGCAGTTACGGCACTGAAGCTCTCTTT.